Listed below are T cell receptor beta chains from one sample, sequenced in a study of blood T cell repertoires in COVID-19. Using immunoSEQ multiplex PCR, the repertoire was profiled, and TCRdb retains in-frame clones only, with some absent. The data hold 300,000 to 400,000 clones, with 80% to 90% observed a single time. Sequencing input: peripheral blood. These receptors were obtained from a man aged 25 to 40 with COVID-19, enrolled during active disease. CDR3s include the opening cysteine and the closing phenylalanine or tryptophan. The D gene is left open where the match is weak. Rows may omit the clone size; those that give it use once, few, many or a size class.

>.|TRBJ2-7|TRBD2|TRBV5-1
CASSYSTSGRAGSTYEQYF
TGCGCCAGCAGCTATTCGACTAGCGGGAGGGCCGGTTCGACCTACGAGCAGTACTTC
>.|TRBJ1-5|TRBD1|TRBV27
CASSLRGQGASNQPQHF
TGTGCCAGCAGTTTAAGGGGACAGGGGGCCAGCAATCAGCCCCAGCATTTT
>.|TRBJ2-1|.|TRBV7-2
CASSSAGQLYNEQFF
TGTGCCAGCAGCTCAGCGGGACAGCTATACAATGAGCAGTTCTTC
>.|TRBJ2-7|.|TRBV18
CASSPPRGEQYF
TGTGCCAGCTCACCACCCCGGGGCGAGCAGTACTTC
>.|TRBJ2-1|TRBD2|TRBV19
CASSIESSGAITGEQFF
TGTGCCAGTAGTATAGAATCTAGCGGGGCGATTACAGGTGAGCAGTTCTTC
>.|TRBJ2-5|.|TRBV24-1
CATSDSGWGGTQYF
TGTGCCACCAGTGACTCCGGATGGGGCGGGACCCAGTACTTC
>.|TRBJ2-6|.|TRBV7-9
CASSTRTVLSGANVLTF
TGTGCCAGCAGCACCCGGACAGTCCTCTCTGGGGCCAACGTCCTGACTTTC
>.|TRBJ1-3|.|TRBV19
CASSGIAGNTIYF
TGTGCCAGTTCGGGTATTGCTGGAAACACCATATATTTT
>few|TRBJ2-3|.|TRBV5-5
CASSLYYTSTDTQYF
TGTGCCAGCAGCTTGTATTACACGAGCACAGATACGCAGTATTTT
>.|TRBJ2-1|.|TRBV29-1
CSVLGRAYNEQFF
TGCAGCGTTCTTGGGCGGGCCTACAATGAGCAGTTCTTC
>.|TRBJ2-7|TRBD1|TRBV10-3
CAISDRQGEGEQYF
TGTGCCATCAGTGATCGGCAGGGGGAAGGCGAGCAGTACTTC
>.|TRBJ2-7|.|TRBV4-2
CASSQDPRRTSNYEQYF
TGTGCCAGCAGCCAAGATCCACGTAGAACGTCAAACTACGAGCAGTACTTC
>.|TRBJ2-7|TRBD1|TRBV6-5
CASSLSRDSWEQYF
TGTGCCAGCAGCTTGTCCCGGGACAGCTGGGAGCAGTACTTC
>.|TRBJ2-5|.|TRBV27
CASSFLGAGETQYF
TGTGCCAGCAGTTTCCTGGGAGCCGGGGAGACCCAGTACTTC
>.|TRBJ2-7|.|TRBV5-1
CASSLAESYEQYF
TGCGCCAGCAGCTTGGCGGAGTCCTACGAGCAGTACTTC
>.|TRBJ2-5|TRBD2|TRBV11-3
CASSFTSTSGRETQYF
TGTGCCAGCAGCTTTACCAGCACTAGCGGGAGAGAGACCCAGTACTTC
>.|TRBJ1-3|TRBD1|TRBV11-2
CASSRDRVVDTIYF
TGTGCCAGCAGCCGGGACAGGGTTGTGGACACCATATATTTT
>.|TRBJ2-7|TRBD1|TRBV3-1/TRBV3-2
CASSVTGARAYEQYF
TGTGCCAGCAGCGTTACAGGGGCGCGGGCGTACGAGCAGTACTTC
>once|TRBJ2-5|.|TRBV9
CASSASGTPQETQYF
TGTGCCAGCAGCGCGTCAGGGACACCCCAAGAGACCCAGTACTTC
>.|TRBJ1-3|.|TRBV4-2
CASSPDSSGNTIYF
TGTGCCAGCAGCCCGGACAGCTCTGGAAACACCATATATTTT
>.|TRBJ2-1|.|TRBV7-3
CASSLRGPWSLNEQFF
TGTGCCAGCAGCTTAAGGGGCCCCTGGTCCCTCAATGAGCAGTTCTTC
>.|TRBJ2-3|TRBD1|TRBV5-6
CASSIRPTGTLGTQYF
TGTGCCAGCAGCATACGCCCGACAGGGACGCTGGGTACGCAGTATTTT
>.|TRBJ2-7|TRBD1|TRBV19
CASSVGTGLRYEQYF
TGTGCCAGTAGTGTCGGGACAGGTCTACGCTACGAGCAGTACTTC
>once|TRBJ1-3|.|TRBV28
CASTVTGLSGNTIYF
TGTGCCAGCACCGTCACAGGGCTCTCTGGAAACACCATATATTTT
>.|TRBJ2-2|TRBD2|TRBV19
CASSITSGFLAGELFF
TGTGCCAGTAGTATAACTAGCGGATTCTTGGCCGGGGAGCTGTTTTTT
>.|TRBJ2-7|TRBD1|TRBV7-8
CASSVLRGSSYEQYF
TGTGCCAGCAGCGTACTCAGGGGGAGCTCCTACGAGCAGTACTTC
>once|TRBJ2-2|TRBD1|TRBV24-1
CATSQDRGTYTGELFF
TGTGCCACCAGTCAGGACAGGGGCACTTACACCGGGGAGCTGTTTTTT
>.|TRBJ1-1|.|TRBV5-6
CASSLVGRAYMNTEAFF
TGTGCCAGCAGCTTGGTGGGCAGGGCTTACATGAACACTGAAGCTTTCTTT
>.|TRBJ2-2|.|TRBV9
CASTEEGVVNTGELFF
TGTGCCAGCACGGAAGAGGGGGTAGTGAACACCGGGGAGCTGTTTTTT
>.|TRBJ1-3|.|TRBV5-1
CASSSTGTFSGNTIYF
TGCGCCAGCAGCTCAACCGGGACATTCTCTGGAAACACCATATATTTT
>few|TRBJ1-2|TRBD1|TRBV28
CASSLLVGQGGGYTF
TGTGCCAGCAGTTTATTAGTGGGACAGGGTGGCGGCTACACCTTC
>.|TRBJ2-7|TRBD1|TRBV7-8
CASRTAGGYEQYF
TGTGCCAGCAGAACAGCAGGGGGTTACGAGCAGTACTTC
>.|TRBJ1-2|.|TRBV6-5
CASSYSGRNYGYTF
TGTGCCAGCAGTTACTCAGGCAGGAACTATGGCTACACCTTC
>.|TRBJ1-2|.|TRBV19
CASSSGGGNRNGYTF
TGTGCCAGTAGTAGCGGCGGCGGAAACCGAAATGGCTACACCTTC
>.|TRBJ1-2|.|TRBV27
CASSLQQGVYGYTF
TGTGCCAGCAGTTTGCAACAGGGAGTCTATGGCTACACCTTC
>.|TRBJ2-1|.|TRBV20-1
CSARVINEQFF
TGCAGTGCTAGAGTAATCAATGAGCAGTTCTTC
>.|TRBJ2-2|.|TRBV21-1
CASTVSLVWERGTGELFF
TGTGCCAGCACGGTGAGTTTGGTGTGGGAGCGGGGGACCGGGGAGCTGTTTTTT
>few|TRBJ1-1|TRBD1|TRBV24-1
CATPHPNRGQGNSGTEAFF
TGTGCCACTCCTCACCCTAACCGCGGACAGGGGAACTCGGGCACTGAAGCTTTCTTT
>.|TRBJ2-2|TRBD2|TRBV7-3
CASSPLAGVSGELFF
TGTGCCAGCAGCCCACTAGCGGGAGTGTCCGGGGAGCTGTTTTTT
>.|TRBJ1-4|.|TRBV6-5
CASSPGAGTKLFF
TGTGCCAGCAGCCCCGGGGCAGGGACTAAACTGTTTTTT
>.|TRBJ1-4|.|TRBV5-1
CASSPQGRDEKLFF
TGCGCCAGCAGCCCACAGGGTAGGGATGAAAAACTGTTTTTT
>.|TRBJ1-2|TRBD1|TRBV4-1
CASSQDGTGAGFNYGYTF
TGCGCCAGCAGCCAAGATGGGACAGGGGCCGGGTTTAACTATGGCTACACCTTC
>.|TRBJ2-7|.|TRBV7-9
CASSFLQLSRGSEQYF
TGTGCCAGCAGCTTTCTACAGCTATCGCGCGGGTCCGAGCAGTACTTC
>.|TRBJ2-5|TRBD2|TRBV7-9
CASGREMETQYF
TGTGCCAGCGGGCGGGAGATGGAGACCCAGTACTTC
>.|TRBJ2-7|TRBD1|TRBV29-1
CSVEGTGVSSYEQYF
TGCAGCGTTGAGGGAACAGGGGTAAGCTCCTACGAGCAGTACTTC
>.|TRBJ1-2|.|TRBV30
CAWSPGRNYSYTF
TGTGCCTGGAGTCCTGGCAGAAACTATAGCTACACCTTC
>.|TRBJ2-3|.|TRBV7-2
CASSPGTSHTDTQYF
TGTGCCAGCAGCCCCGGGACTTCGCACACAGATACGCAGTATTTT
>once|TRBJ2-7|.|TRBV2
CASSEASGVVEQYF
TGTGCCAGCAGTGAAGCTTCGGGGGTGGTCGAGCAGTACTTC
>.|TRBJ1-3|TRBD1|TRBV10-3
CAAARGPLSSGNTIYF
TGTGCCGCTGCCAGGGGGCCGTTGAGCTCTGGAAACACCATATATTTT
>.|TRBJ2-1|TRBD2|TRBV5-1
CASSLGGSGANSYNEQFF
TGCGCCAGCAGCTTGGGAGGTAGCGGGGCCAACTCCTACAATGAGCAGTTCTTC
>.|TRBJ2-2|.|TRBV2
CATPRAGDTYTGELFF
TGTGCCACCCCAAGAGCAGGGGACACCTACACCGGGGAGCTGTTTTTT
>.|TRBJ2-7|TRBD2|TRBV30
CAWSVTRTRGEQYF
TGTGCCTGGAGTGTAACCCGGACTAGAGGAGAGCAGTACTTC
>.|TRBJ2-1|TRBD2|TRBV10-3
CAISPSAGGNNEQFF
TGTGCCATCAGTCCAAGTGCGGGAGGGAACAATGAGCAGTTCTTC
>.|TRBJ1-2|TRBD1|TRBV29-1
CSAGGTGGHYGYTF
TGCAGCGCTGGAGGGACAGGGGGCCACTATGGCTACACCTTC